This T cell receptor (beta chain) was captured in a study of Ad26.COV2.S vaccination and SARS-CoV-2 variants. As regards this clone: Its antigen remains unidentified.

Regarding treatment: 15 to 20 received Ad26.COV2.S at low or high dose, single or two shots; about 5 received placebo; per-sample allocation not given. At day 63 after the first vaccine or placebo injection, samples were drawn. Whoever gave the sample was an adult aged 18-55 years in Boston. Wuhan-strain spike was delivered by a replication-incompetent Ad26 vector. This table comes from immunoSEQ multiplex PCR, and its TCRdb copy is limited to in-frame clones, with some not included. The sample lists 450,000 to 550,000 clones, 89% occurring once. Germline assignment: CDR1 LGHNA and CDR2 YSLEER. The CDR3 consists of 14 residues. Trimming at V came to 0 bases and at J to 10 bases, leaving 6 bases not matched to a gene. Study results and caveats: Reportedly, after vaccination the spike-specific CD8+ and CD4+ T cell responses displayed substantial breadth.

The sequence came from a person between 18 and 59 years old who received the Ad26.COV2.S COVID-19 vaccine or a placebo. The material was peripheral blood, obtained in a trial of Ad26.COV2.S vaccine versus placebo. This rearrangement joins TRBV4-3 to TRBJ2-1, with 7 bases that match TRBD1. CDR3 residues: CASSQEQGGNEQFF. The CDR3 nucleotides are TGCGCCAGCAGCCAAGAACAAGGGGGCAACGAGCAGTTCTTC.